This TCR beta chain comes out of a study of cytomegalovirus exposure and HLA in healthy donors (dated by TCRdb to the late 2010s). About the study as a whole: According to an earlier analysis of 587 of the donors, some 170 million T cells yielded some 110 million unique TCR beta sequences and about 280 Gb of sequence data. Genome-wide SNP genotypes for about 60% of the 666 donors were used in a later genetic analysis, which treated that subset as a discovery cohort. In a later analysis, previously published TCR beta repertoires from fewer than 750 donors were re-analyzed and high-resolution HLA genotyping was added so that TCR occurrence patterns could be studied. An early release covering some 640 HLA-typed donors comprised approximately 300 gigabases of sequencing data and roughly 86 million unique TCR sequences. Every repertoire in the discovery cohort had been generated on one and the same sequencing platform. The study used immunosequencing to profile the T cell repertoires of 666 subjects and linked those repertoires to cytomegalovirus serostatus. Roughly five DR-DQ haplotypes were handled as single units for association and clustering because linkage in the cohort was strong. Among the approximately 420 genotyped donors, more than 70% belonged to the genetic ancestry cluster associated with self-reported Caucasian donors. To decide whether each TCR beta V gene segment behaved as functional or pseudogenic, an earlier analysis of approximately 590 of the donors relied on high-throughput TCR beta sequencing. The later analysis used no new phenotypic data to find candidate immune exposures, relying instead on TCR beta sequences and their occurrence across donors. Donor age, sex, ethnicity and CMV serostatus were compiled alongside the repertoire data. Besides the first cohort of roughly 660 subjects, a separate validation cohort made up of 120 different subjects was used. Among roughly 370 genotyped donors of the cohort, an average of about 240,000 unique TCR beta nucleotide sequences were sequenced per donor, roughly 18% of them non-productive. The study combined high-throughput TCR immunosequencing, statistical association of individual TCRs with disease status, and machine learning to predict cytomegalovirus infection status. HLA typing covered class I and class II loci at four-digit resolution. Typing coverage differed by locus: A, B, C, DRB1 and DQB1 were typed in roughly 629-630 donors, DQA1 in approximately 520, DPA1 in 606, and DPB1 in just under 480. The study aimed to test whether signatures of past pathogen exposure could be identified by cataloging public T cell receptors. Broader findings and caveats from the paper: In this cohort, only TCR beta chains were sequenced, and detectable features were limited by the absence of alpha or paired-chain data. According to the authors, the approach could potentially be generalized to other disease states and immunological phenotypes. Because the 87-base-pair reads could not distinguish some IMGT-functional V segments, including TRBV6-2 and TRBV6-3, those segments were excluded. Immune exposure information for the cohort was limited to CMV serostatus. The sequencing pipeline was judged likely to have produced a cluster of highly shared sequence variants as a technical artifact. Because counts were too low, 15 or so rarely observed V segments, including chromosome 9 orphons, were excluded from the earlier analysis of some 590 of the donors. A later analysis found that HLA-associated TCR beta chains were more clonally expanded and had lower generation probabilities than equally common non-associated chains. Three of the identified cytomegalovirus-associated TCR beta chains were confirmed in vitro to be specific for cytomegalovirus antigens. Linkage disequilibrium might explain the correlated functional status among segregating V segments, but an unknown experimental factor could not be ruled out. In a later analysis, the rate of TCR association differed among HLA loci, with DRB1 alleles having the most associated TCRs and HLA-C alleles having the fewest. The classifier was reported to diagnose cytomegalovirus status with high specificity and sensitivity in both the original cohort and the validation cohort. HLA typing was unavailable for some donors at each locus, so association tests used only the typed subset. Sequencing depth was assumed to be roughly uniform across donors in the presence/absence analyses, though that assumption may not hold. Broadly in line with IMGT annotations, most TCR beta V segments showed up in productive rearrangements about 87% or about 30% of the time in an earlier analysis of 450 to 750 of the donors. Across donors, most TCR sequences were observed very rarely, whereas some public TCRs were present in many individuals. Specific HLA alleles were associated with over 15,000 TCR beta sequences at a false discovery rate of 0.05 in a later analysis. The study gave a list of 150 to 200 TCR beta chains associated with cytomegalovirus. Compared with the roughly 670-donor mean, donors in an Asian-associated ancestry cluster had fewer N-insertions in productive TCRs, according to a later genetic analysis. In a later analysis, most CMV-associated TCR beta chains were found to appear HLA-restricted, with HLA associations seemingly driven largely by CMV exposure. Several of the top co-occurrence clusters appeared to be linked to parvovirus B19, influenza, CMV and Epstein-Barr virus, according to a later analysis. In a later genetic analysis, a missense DCLRE1C variant was associated with V-gene and J-gene trimming of TCR beta chains, and the association was replicated in an independent cohort. A further reported finding was that TCR beta sequences accurately predicted the HLA-A and HLA-B alleles for most subjects in the first cohort. Strong co-occurrence of HLA alleles, especially DR and DQ, made assigning TCR associations to individual alleles difficult.

Points on this clone: Its antigen target is currently unknown. No clone much larger than this one lies a single base away; base qualities are absent.

The junction shows trimming of 0 bases on V and 0 bases on J, plus 15 bases between the germline ends. The CDR3 spans 19 residues, from the cysteine through the phenylalanine. Only the CDR3 region is kept as DNA, spanning 57 bases read in frame from base 1. CDR1 MGHRA and CDR2 YSYEKL were looked up in the germline V gene. The library came from the immunoSEQ multiplex PCR assay. For the multiplex PCR, a mixture combining 60 forward primers for TCR Vbeta segments and 13 reverse primers for TCR Jbeta segments was used. The CDR3 region of rearranged TCR beta genes was amplified from genomic DNA with a multiplex PCR assay. Amplified TCR beta libraries were sequenced as 87-base-pair reads on the Illumina HiSeq System. Turning to the authors' computational methods: A later analysis counted about 80 million unique TCR beta chains across the 550 to 700 repertoires, and 10 million to 11 million of these chains were shared by at least two donors. Raw reads were error-corrected and collapsed into unique sequences with a nearest-neighbor algorithm that merged closely related sequences to remove PCR and sequencing errors. Alignment of CDR3 sequences to IMGT reference sequences was used to assign V, D and J gene segments. For a sequence to be retained, a match of at least six nucleotides to both a V gene segment and a J gene segment was required. Rearrangements were classified as productive when the CDR3 lacked stop codons and remained in frame with V and J, and all other rearrangements were classified as non-productive. CDR3 was defined by IMGT convention, running from the second conserved V-encoded cysteine to the conserved J-encoded phenylalanine. In an earlier analysis of more than 550 of the donors, sequences lacking an unambiguous match to a single V gene segment were excluded. In an earlier analysis of 450 to 750 of the donors, a V segment was called functional when productive rearrangements were above 56.7%, and segregating when the standard deviation between donors exceeded 5%. A statistical classification framework was developed to diagnose cytomegalovirus status using the catalog of TCR beta chain sequences. V and J gene assignment, in a later analysis, came from comparing TCR nucleotide sequences with IMGT/GENE-DB human TR gene sequences. Using the TCRdist pipeline, a later analysis assigned CDR3 sequences along with most-parsimonious VDJ recombination scenarios. In a later analysis, each TCR beta chain was defined by its CDR3 amino acid sequence together with its V-gene family, and reads without a unique V-gene family were excluded. To address suspected cross-contamination and a sequencing artifact, a later analysis removed 550 to 750 highly shared, low-generation-probability nucleotide sequences. In a later analysis, a clonal expansion index was calculated for each public chain from normalized within-repertoire ranks of inferred template counts. A later analysis computed generation probabilities with a VDJ recombination model fitted to out-of-frame rearrangements, and checked the results against IGoR. In a later analysis, hypergeometric tests were used to score TCR-TCR, TCR-HLA and TCR-CMV co-occurrence, with a repertoire-size bias correction applied to TCR pairs. A later analysis estimated false discovery rates by permuting HLA or CMV assignments 20 times. In a later analysis, co-occurring TCRs were grouped using DBSCAN, and TCRdist sequence similarity was added for clustering within HLA-allele-positive subsets. Co-occurrence clustering excluded repertoires with fewer than 30,000 or more than 120,000 public chains, plus five with anomalous nucleotide sharing. Drawn from immuneACCESS, this table holds only the in-frame rearrangements with V and J called that TCRdb kept. Clones are partly lost; checked studies trace under half to an unresolved V gene and leave the rest unexplained. V and J calls and clone size are as listed in that table; D and trimming were resolved from the DNA. The sample includes 150,000 to 180,000 clones, with 65% to 80% observed a single time. The top ten clonotypes cover 2.5% to 3% of the sample.

The cohort comprised some 680 healthy bone marrow donors. At the time of sampling, every cohort member was nominally healthy, though immune exposures that went unrecorded were likely present. The donor tested CMV seronegative, placing the donor among the 352 seronegative members of the cohort. A peripheral blood sample was provided by each donor, and peripheral blood mononuclear cells were used for TCR beta sequencing. The Qiagen DNeasy Blood Extraction Kit was used to extract genomic DNA from the blood cell samples. This receptor was taken from a man younger than 35 in good health and CMV-seronegative. The chain is encoded by TRBV4-1 joined to TRBJ2-6; the D gene is perhaps TRBD1, on 6 matching bases. The sample taken for sequencing was PBMCs. Here is the DNA: TGCGCCAGCAGCCAAGATGAACAGGGAGTGTTCTCTGGGGCCAACGTCCTGACTTTC. This translates into CASSQDEQGVFSGANVLTF.